This TCR beta chain was retrieved from a study of glioma-infiltrating T cells after dendritic cell vaccination. Across the study: Autologous tumor lysate was loaded overnight onto monocyte-derived dendritic cells grown 7 to 8 days with IL-4 and GM-CSF. Overall study results and limits: Longer survival after dendritic cell vaccination followed higher pretreatment TIL content.

TCRB CDR3 was amplified from 2 ug genomic DNA or less. The primer mix had 60 V beta and 13 J beta primers. TCRdb's table, derived via immunoSEQ multiplex PCR, lists solely in-frame clones and lacks some. Of 65,000 or so clones listed, roughly nine tenths are singletons. Concerning this clone: The antigen is undetermined.

CDR1 is SQVTM and CDR2 is ANQGSEA in the germline V gene. V lost 0 bases and J 7 bases, leaving 16 bases between the germline ends. This CDR3 is 14 amino acids long. Time point given: after dendritic cell vaccination, including at tumor progression/relapse. This receptor was taken from a human donor with glioblastoma. Sequenced material: blood, taken after dendritic cell vaccination. The rearrangement links TRBV29-1 to TRBJ2-7; perhaps TRBD2 as D (6 bases). In DNA form, the CDR3 reads TGCAGCGTTGAAGATAACTCGGGAGTCGGGGAGCAGTACTTC. Translating gives CSVEDNSGVGEQYF.